This T cell receptor beta chain was captured by sequencing in a study of blood T cell repertoires in COVID-19. Self-reported history from a screening survey and questionnaire set each donor's cohort. Symptom resolution, clearance, or two negative PCRs marked the recovered donors of Cohort 3. Here immunoSEQ multiplex PCR was the method, and the copy in TCRdb shows in-frame clones only, minus some. In the table there are more than 200,000 clones, around 90% of which are singletons. Trimming removed 5 bases at V and 2 bases at J, with 9 bases between. The CDR3 length is 13 residues. The germline gives CDR1 MNHEY, CDR2 SVGAGI.

The TCR was taken from a woman aged 18-29 years who had recovered from COVID-19. This chain uses TRBV6-5 with TRBJ1-1; D is ambiguous. Sequencing was carried out using PBMCs or T cells enriched from blood (not recorded which). The CDR3 loop is CASSITVNTEAFF. For the CDR3, the DNA is TGTGCCAGCAGTATAACAGTTAACACTGAAGCTTTCTTT.